Below, 2 T cell receptor beta chains from the same sample are listed, as sequenced in a study of blood T cell repertoires in COVID-19. Repertoires were generated with immunoSEQ multiplex PCR, while TCRdb's copy carries only in-frame clones and drops some. In the table there are roughly 260,000 clones, about 80% of which are singletons. The material sequenced was PBMCs or T cells enriched from blood (not recorded which). All receptors derive from a woman aged 40 to 55 who had been exposed to COVID-19.

The chain employs TRBV6-2 or TRBV6-3 and TRBJ2-2; 13 bases align to TRBD2. Losses at the gene ends were 3 bases for V and 0 bases for J; bases not matched to a gene: 7. CDR3 size: 19 residues. The germline V gene has CDR1 MNHEY and CDR2 SVGEGT. CDR3 in DNA: TGTGCCAGCAGTTATCTCGGGACTAGCGGGGTATCGAACACCGGGGAGCTGTTTTTT. Protein: CASSYLGTSGVSNTGELFF.

This sequence joins TRBV19 and TRBJ2-6; unclear D gene. The CDR3 is 17 residues long. The germline V and J ends were trimmed by 2 bases and 0 bases, with 11 bases remaining between them. The germline V gene has CDR1 LNHDA and CDR2 SQIVND (reference sequence). The CDR3, as DNA: TGTGCCAGTAGTATATGGAGAGGAGACTCTGGGGCCAACGTCCTGACTTTC. This gives the protein CASSIWRGDSGANVLTF.